Listed below are T cell receptor beta chains from one sample, sequenced in a study of blood T cell repertoires in COVID-19. Here immunoSEQ multiplex PCR was the method, and the copy in TCRdb shows in-frame clones only, minus some. Altogether roughly 150,000 clones are present, roughly 85% being singletons, with the ten largest covering roughly 10%. Sequences were obtained from peripheral blood. These receptors all stem from a woman older than 75 with active or convalescent COVID-19. Each CDR3 is given with its conserved first and last residue. A D gene is named only where the DNA matches it firmly. Clone size, where shown, is once, few, many, or a class for clones that have expanded.

v_gene	d_gene	len	j_gene	abundance	CDR3nt	CDR3aa
TRBV5-1	.	14	TRBJ2-3	.	TGCGCCAGCAGCTTTGACTCCCGCACAGATACGCAGTATTTT	CASSFDSRTDTQYF
TRBV11-3	TRBD1	13	TRBJ2-2	.	TGTGCCAGCCAGGGACAGTACACCGGGGAGCTGTTTTTT	CASQGQYTGELFF
TRBV28	.	15	TRBJ1-4	.	TGTGCCAGCAGTTTGAATGGAGGGATAGACGAAAAACTGTTTTTT	CASSLNGGIDEKLFF
TRBV3-1/TRBV3-2	.	14	TRBJ2-7	.	TGTGCCAGCAGCCTTGAGGAGGGTTCCTACGAGCAGTACTTC	CASSLEEGSYEQYF
TRBV28	.	15	TRBJ1-5	few	TGTGCCAGCACTGGCGGCTTATATAGCAATCAGCCCCAGCATTTT	CASTGGLYSNQPQHF
TRBV5-5	TRBD2	17	TRBJ2-2	.	TGTGCCAGCAGCTTCGGGGGGGCTGTGTCGGACACCGGGGAGCTGTTTTTT	CASSFGGAVSDTGELFF
TRBV20-1	.	14	TRBJ1-6	.	TGCAGTGCTAGTTCAGGGGCCGGGGCTTCACCCCTCCACTTT	CSASSGAGASPLHF
TRBV20-1	.	13	TRBJ2-1	.	TGCAGTGCTAGTTCACGGAGGGGCAATGAGCAGTTCTTC	CSASSRRGNEQFF
TRBV2	.	14	TRBJ1-2	.	TGTGCCAGCAGGGCGGGGGCCGTGTGGGATGGCTACACCTTC	CASRAGAVWDGYTF
TRBV19	.	14	TRBJ1-6	.	TGTGCCACCCGATCAGGGTTGTATAATTCACCCCTCCACTTT	CATRSGLYNSPLHF
TRBV19	.	15	TRBJ1-4	few	TGTGCCAGTAGTAAAGACCGGGTGACTAATGAAAAACTGTTTTTT	CASSKDRVTNEKLFF
TRBV28	TRBD2	16	TRBJ2-7	once	TGTGCCAGCAGTTTATCCGCTAGCGGCAGAAGGTACGAGCAGTACTTC	CASSLSASGRRYEQYF
TRBV7-6	.	14	TRBJ2-1	.	TGTGCCAGCAGCTTACCAGGGTTGAGCAATGAGCAGTTCTTC	CASSLPGLSNEQFF
TRBV19	TRBD2	15	TRBJ2-7	once	TGTGCCAGTAGGATACTAGCGGGAGGGAATTACGAGCAGTACTTC	CASRILAGGNYEQYF